These 28 T cell receptor beta chains share one sample of origin, sequenced in a study of blood T cell repertoires in COVID-19. Profiling relied on immunoSEQ multiplex PCR, and the TCRdb table lists in-frame clones only, not all of them. The sample carries tens of thousands of clones, about 91% recorded once. Sequencing was done on a sample of peripheral blood. Receptors were obtained from a man between 45 and 60 years old with active COVID-19.

The V and J genes are TRBV4-3 and TRBJ1-2, with D possibly TRBD1 on 5 matching bases. With 1 base removed from V and 4 bases from J, the gap between germline ends came to 7 bases. CDR3 length equals 13 residues. From germline, CDR1 is LGHNA and CDR2 YSLEER. CDR3 nucleotides: TGCGCCAGCAGCCAAGGCCAGGGCTATGGCTACACCTTC. Translation: CASSQGQGYGYTF.

The chain uses TRBV25-1 and TRBJ2-1; 7 bases agree with TRBD2. The germline gives CDR1 MGHDK, CDR2 SYGVNS. The CDR3 is 13 residues long. V lost 8 bases, J lost 5 bases, and 6 bases stayed unmatched. The CDR3 region is CASGRVGDNEQFF. The CDR3 DNA is TGTGCCAGCGGGAGGGTGGGGGACAATGAGCAGTTCTTC.

In its sample, this clone was seen once. DNA for the CDR3: TGTGCCAGCAGCTTATCGTCGGGCGGGGGGTCTGGAAACACCATATATTTT. This translates into CASSLSSGGGSGNTIYF. The chain links TRBV7-6 to TRBJ1-3, with a possible D match to TRBD1 (5 bases). Trimming took 2 bases from V and 1 from J, leaving 15 bases between them. This CDR3 comprises 17 residues. Per germline, CDR1 SGHVS and CDR2 FNYEAQ.

The genes are TRBV6-2 or TRBV6-3 and TRBJ1-2, with 7 bases lining up with TRBD1. The CDR3 spans 14 residues. V trimming: 6 bases; J trimming: 6 bases; junction bases outside the gene matches: 10. In germline, CDR1 is MNHEY, CDR2 SVGEGT. The CDR3 DNA reads as TGTGCCAGCAGCGGTTCGGGGCAGGGGGATGGCTACACCTTC. The encoded protein is CASSGSGQGDGYTF.

The chain uses TRBV7-2 and TRBJ2-2, with D unclear. Germline loops: CDR1 SGHTA, CDR2 FQGNSA. The CDR3 has 14 residues. V was clipped by 1 base and J by 2 bases, with 5 bases between them. CDR3 nucleotides: TGTGCCAGCAGCTTAGTCCATAACACCGGGGAGCTGTTTTTT. It specifies CASSLVHNTGELFF.

The chain recombines TRBV18 with TRBJ2-3; TRBD1 is a possible D gene (5 bases). The CDR3 spans 17 residues. The V gene's germline CDR1 is KGHSH and CDR2 LQKENI. V was clipped by 1 base and J by 0 bases, with 14 bases between them. CDR3 coding DNA: TGTGCCAGCTCACCACGCTCAGGGTCCCCTAGCACAGATACGCAGTATTTT. Translated: CASSPRSGSPSTDTQYF.

The chain links TRBV7-2 to TRBJ2-3, with 11 positions matching TRBD2. V lost 4 bases and J lost 0; bases outside the gene matches: 9. This CDR3 is 18 amino acids long. Germline values: CDR1 SGHTA, CDR2 FQGNSA. CDR3 sequence: CASSSIAGGDTSTDTQYF. In DNA form, the CDR3 reads TGTGCCAGCAGCTCCATAGCGGGGGGGGACACTAGCACAGATACGCAGTATTTT.

The V gene is TRBV11-2, the J gene TRBJ2-3, with 8 bases fitting TRBD2. Trimming took 5 bases from V and 6 from J; bases not matched to a gene: 13. The CDR3 is made up of 16 amino acids. Germline V lookup: CDR1 SGHAT, CDR2 FQNNGV. CDR3 in DNA: TGTGCCAGCAGCCCCTTCACTAGCGGTGGGGGGGATACGCAGTATTTT. This codes for CASSPFTSGGGDTQYF. Complete variable domain (other parts from reference TRBV11-2 and TRBJ2-3): EAGVAQSPRYKIIEKRQSVAFWCNPISGHATLYWYQQILGQGPKLLIQFQNNGVVDDSQLPKDRFSAERLKGVDSTLKIQPAKLEDSAVYLCASSPFTSGGGDTQYFGPGTRLTVL.

V is TRBV7-9 and J is TRBJ1-5, with 10 positions matching TRBD1. J gave up 0 bases and V 2 bases, and 10 bases lay outside the gene matches. This CDR3 comprises 19 residues. Germline V lookup: CDR1 SEHNR, CDR2 FQNEAQ (reference sequence). The DNA of the CDR3 is TGTGCCAGCAGCTTATCGAGCGGCGGGGACAGGGGTAGCAATCAGCCCCAGCATTTT. Translating gives CASSLSSGGDRGSNQPQHF.

The chain combines TRBV11-2 with TRBJ2-1; possibly TRBD2 for D (5 bases). Trimming left V 5 bases short and J 15 bases short, with 20 bases between. The V gene's germline CDR1 is SGHAT and CDR2 FQNNGV. This CDR3 has 13 residues. The CDR3 region is CASSLGAVEEMFF. The CDR3 nucleotides read TGTGCCAGCAGCCTGGGCGCCGTGGAGGAAATGTTCTTC. Full variable domain (rest looked up from reference TRBV11-2 and TRBJ2-1): EAGVAQSPRYKIIEKRQSVAFWCNPISGHATLYWYQQILGQGPKLLIQFQNNGVVDDSQLPKDRFSAERLKGVDSTLKIQPAKLEDSAVYLCASSLGAVEEMFFGPGTRLTVL.

With respect to this clone: A read error may produce the germline difference seen at one junction end. This chain links TRBV6-2 or TRBV6-3 with TRBJ1-2; 7 bases agree with TRBD1. This CDR3 has 14 residues. From germline, CDR1 is MNHEY and CDR2 SVGEGT. DNA of the CDR3: TGTGCCAGCAGTCCGCGGACAGGAAGGGTTATGCGACACTTC. This translates into CASSPRTGRVMRHF.

V gene TRBV9 combines with J gene TRBJ1-3; D possibly corresponds to TRBD1 (5 bases). The CDR3 spans 18 residues. Germline V CDR1 and CDR2: SGDLS, YYNGEE. Trimming left V 1 base short and J 2 bases short, with 19 bases between. CDR3 in DNA: TGTGCCAGCAGCGTAAAGGGGCAGTCTAATTTAGCTGGAAACACCATATATTTT. Its translation: CASSVKGQSNLAGNTIYF. Filled out from reference TRBV9 and TRBJ1-3, the complete variable domain reads DSGVTQTPKHLITATGQRVTLRCSPRSGDLSVYWYQQSLDQGLQFLIQYYNGEERAKGNILERFSAQQFPDLHSELNLSSLELGDSALYFCASSVKGQSNLAGNTIYFGEGSWLTVV.

This rearrangement joins TRBV5-5 to TRBJ1-2; TRBD1 might be the D (6 bases). With 4 bases removed from V and 7 bases from J, the gap between germline ends came to 11 bases. The germline V gene has CDR1 SGHKS and CDR2 YYEKEE (reference sequence). CDR3 length equals 12 residues. CDR3 loop: CASSNRAGGYTF. The DNA for the CDR3 is TGTGCCAGCAGCAACAGGGCTGGTGGCTACACCTTC.

The V call is TRBV4-1, the J call TRBJ2-1; D may be TRBD1 (6 bases). The germline gives CDR1 MGHRA, CDR2 YSYEKL. Trimming left V 0 bases short and J 0 bases short, with 6 bases between. This CDR3 comprises 15 residues. As DNA, the CDR3 is TGCGCCAGCAGCCAAGAGGGGGCCTCCTACAATGAGCAGTTCTTC. As protein: CASSQEGASYNEQFF.

There are a few counts of this clone. The chain links TRBV10-3 to TRBJ2-1; TRBD2 aligns across 7 bases. CDR3 size: 15 residues. Per the germline V gene, CDR1 is ENHRY and CDR2 is SYGVKD. Trimming removed 6 bases from V and 2 bases from J; junction bases left unmatched: 7. The CDR3 here is CAIRGGSGTYNEQFF. CDR3 nucleotides: TGTGCCATCAGGGGCGGGAGCGGGACCTACAATGAGCAGTTCTTC.

V gene TRBV18 combines with J gene TRBJ2-7, with D unclear. Germline V gene data show CDR1 as KGHSH and CDR2 as LQKENI. The ends were cut back, 0 bases at V and 3 bases at J, with 9 bases in the middle. The CDR3 is 14 amino acids. In nucleotides, the CDR3 is TGTGCCAGCTCACCACCCTTTAATCTCTACGAGCAGTACTTC. It yields the protein CASSPPFNLYEQYF.

The chain employs TRBV19 and TRBJ2-4; tentatively, D is TRBD2 (7 bases). Per germline, CDR1 LNHDA and CDR2 SQIVND (reference sequence). The CDR3 contains 17 residues. Trimming removed 5 bases at V and 0 bases at J, with 17 bases between. Here the CDR3 DNA reads TGTGCCAGTAGTCCAGCCCGGGGGGCCAGAGCCAAAAACATTCAGTACTTC. It codes for CASSPARGARAKNIQYF.

Only one count was recorded for this clone. The V and J genes are TRBV7-9 and TRBJ2-2, with TRBD1 matching 9 bases. The J segment lost 4 bases and the V segment lost 6 bases, leaving 3 bases of the junction unmatched. Germline-derived CDR1 and CDR2 are SEHNR and FQNEAQ (reference sequence). The CDR3 covers 14 residues. For the CDR3, the DNA is TGTGCCAGCAGGGGGACAGGGATCACCGGGGAGCTGTTTTTT. This codes for CASRGTGITGELFF.

The V call is TRBV4-1, the J call TRBJ2-7; 7 bases line up with TRBD1. The germline V gene has CDR1 MGHRA and CDR2 YSYEKL. The trim removed 4 bases at V and 3 bases at J, leaving 15 bases unmatched. The CDR3 runs to 17 residues. The CDR3 DNA sequence: TGCGCCAGCAGCCTCCAACGTGGCAGACAGGGTAACTACGAGCAGTACTTC. It is translated as CASSLQRGRQGNYEQYF.

The chain joins TRBV30 to TRBJ1-4; weak D call: TRBD1 (5 bases). Trimming took 8 bases from V and 0 from J, leaving 19 bases between them. CDR3 size: 16 residues. CDR1 is GTSNPN, CDR2 SVGIG, per germline (reference sequence). The CDR3 is CAGSTGGRATNEKLFF. The CDR3 DNA reads TGTGCCGGGTCGACCGGGGGTAGGGCAACTAATGAAAAACTGTTTTTT.

The chain links TRBV21-1 to TRBJ2-4; the DNA was not compared with TRBD1, the D call given in the table. TRBV21-1 is reported as a pseudogene. This CDR3 contains 17 residues. The CDR3 nucleotides read TGTGCCAGCAGCAGGGGCTGGGGCAGACCGACGATTAGCATTCAGTACTTC. Its protein is CASSRGWGRPTISIQYF.

The V call is TRBV30, the J call TRBJ2-7; tentatively, D is TRBD2 (6 bases). The CDR3 totals 16 residues. Trimming removed 2 bases from V and 6 bases from J, with 23 bases in between. Per the germline V gene, CDR1 is GTSNPN and CDR2 is SVGIG (reference sequence). CDR3 loop: CAWSIPGYRRGREQYF. CDR3 bases: TGTGCCTGGAGTATCCCCGGTTATCGGAGGGGACGCGAGCAGTACTTC.

The rearrangement links TRBV7-4 to TRBJ2-7; 9 positions agree with TRBD1. The CDR3 contains 16 residues. The V gene end was trimmed by 5 bases and the J gene end by 3 bases; junction bases not matched to a gene: 11. From germline, CDR1 is SGHVT and CDR2 SQSDAQ. This CDR3 reads CASSHYRDRALYEQYF. The CDR3 nucleotides are TGTGCCAGCAGCCATTACCGGGACAGGGCACTCTACGAGCAGTACTTC.

The rearrangement uses TRBV7-2 and TRBJ2-7; 7 bases fit TRBD2. The CDR3 covers 16 residues. The germline V gene encodes CDR1 SGHTA and CDR2 FQGNSA. After removal of 4 bases from V and 6 bases from J, the junction contained 15 bases not matched to a gene. The DNA for the CDR3 is TGTGCCAGCAGCTCCAGAATAGCGGGCGGATTGGGCGAGCAGTACTTC. Protein: CASSSRIAGGLGEQYF.

The rearrangement uses TRBV5-1 and TRBJ2-1; maybe TRBD1 (5 bases). Trimming left V 5 bases short and J 8 bases short, with 17 bases between. Germline CDR1 is SGHRS and CDR2 is YFSETQ. The CDR3 loop spans 14 amino acids. The CDR3 loop reads CASRQERATDEQFF. DNA of the CDR3: TGCGCCAGCAGACAGGAACGGGCTACAGATGAGCAGTTCTTC.

In this sample, this clone turned up once. The genes are TRBV7-2 and TRBJ2-7; the D gene is possibly TRBD2 (7 bases). V dropped 3 bases and J dropped 7 bases, with 13 bases sitting between them. Germline CDR1 is SGHTA and CDR2 is FQGNSA. This CDR3 has 13 residues. CDR3 coding DNA: TGTGCCAGCAGCTTGTCAGGGGAGGGGGAGCAGTACTTC. It specifies CASSLSGEGEQYF. The entire variable domain, with the rest obtained from reference TRBV7-2 and TRBJ2-7, is as follows: GAGVSQSPSNKVTEKGKDVELRCDPISGHTALYWYRQSLGQGLEFLIYFQGNSAPDKSGLPSDRFSAERTGGSVSTLTIQRTQQEDSAVYLCASSLSGEGEQYFGPGTRLTVT.

V gene TRBV6-5 combines with J gene TRBJ1-6; no definite D call. Looked up from germline, CDR1 is MNHEY and CDR2 is SVGAGI. Trimming took 6 bases from V and 8 from J, leaving 17 bases between them. The CDR3 loop spans 15 amino acids. As DNA, the CDR3 is TGTGCCAGCAGCCGGAGAGTTAGAGCAGATTCACCCCTCCACTTT. It encodes CASSRRVRADSPLHF.

The genes are TRBV6-4 and TRBJ2-1; TRBD2 is a possible D gene (6 bases). The CDR3 contains 13 residues. Trimming took off 3 bases at V and 11 bases at J, with 14 bases between the two ends. Germline V CDR1 and CDR2: MRHNA, SNTAGT. This chain's CDR3 is CASSETTGTQQFF. DNA of the CDR3: TGTGCCAGCAGTGAGACGACCGGGACTCAGCAGTTCTTC.